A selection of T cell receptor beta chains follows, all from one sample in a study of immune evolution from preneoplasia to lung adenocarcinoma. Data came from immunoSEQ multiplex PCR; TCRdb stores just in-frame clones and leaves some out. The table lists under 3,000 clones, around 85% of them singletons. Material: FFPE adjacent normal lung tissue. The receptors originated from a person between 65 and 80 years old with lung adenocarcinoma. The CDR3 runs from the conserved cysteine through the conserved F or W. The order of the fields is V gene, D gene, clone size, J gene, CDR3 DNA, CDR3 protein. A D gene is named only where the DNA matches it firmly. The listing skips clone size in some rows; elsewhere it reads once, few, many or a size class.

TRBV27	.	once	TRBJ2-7	TGTGCCAGCAGTTTGGGCCCCGGACGGACGATCTACGAGCAGTACTTC	CASSLGPGRTIYEQYF
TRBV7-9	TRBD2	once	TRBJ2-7	TGTGCCAGCAGCTTGAGCAGCGGGAGTGGCGAGCAGTACTTC	CASSLSSGSGEQYF
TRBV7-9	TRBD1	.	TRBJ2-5	TGTGCCAGCACTAGGACAGGCATCCGAGAGACCCAGTACTTC	CASTRTGIRETQYF
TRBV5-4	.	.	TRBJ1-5	TGTGCCAGCAGCTTGGATGGGGGAAGCAATCAGCCCCAGCATTTT	CASSLDGGSNQPQHF
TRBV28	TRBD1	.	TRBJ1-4	TGTGCCAGCAGTTTGGGGCAGGGGGCTAATGAAAAACTGTTTTTT	CASSLGQGANEKLFF
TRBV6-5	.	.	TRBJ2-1	TGTGCCAGCAGTTCGGCCCAGACACAGTACAATGAGCAGTTCTTC	CASSSAQTQYNEQFF
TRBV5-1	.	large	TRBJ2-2	TGCGCCAGCAGCTTGAACGGGTACGAGAACACCGGGGAGCTGTTTTTT	CASSLNGYENTGELFF
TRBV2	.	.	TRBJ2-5	TGTGCCAGCAGTGACGGGGTCTTAAAGACCCAGTACTTC	CASSDGVLKTQYF
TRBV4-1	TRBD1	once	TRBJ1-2	TGCGCCAGCAGCCATCACACTGGACAGGGTGTTAACTATGGCTACACCTTC	CASSHHTGQGVNYGYTF
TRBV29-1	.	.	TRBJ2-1	TGCAGCGTTCAACCCCAGGGAGCGGGCGGTGAGCAGTTCTTC	CSVQPQGAGGEQFF
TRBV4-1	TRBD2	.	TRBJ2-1	TGCGCCAGCAGCCAAGATATGAGGACTAGCGGGAGATCCAATGAGCAGTTCTTC	CASSQDMRTSGRSNEQFF
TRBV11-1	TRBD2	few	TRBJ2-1	TGTGCCAGCAGCCGAGGACTAGCGGGAGGGAGTCGAGGAGACAATGAGCAGTTCTTC	CASSRGLAGGSRGDNEQFF
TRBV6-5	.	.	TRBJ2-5	TGTGCCAGCAGAAGGGGTTGGGAGACCCAGTACTTC	CASRRGWETQYF
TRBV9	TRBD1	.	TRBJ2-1	TGTGCCAGCAGCACGGGACAGGGGTTCGGTGAGCAGTTCTTC	CASSTGQGFGEQFF
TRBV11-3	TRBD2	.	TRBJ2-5	TGTGCCAGCAGCCCGAGAGCGGGGTACCAAGAGACCCAGTACTTC	CASSPRAGYQETQYF
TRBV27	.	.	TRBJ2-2	TGTGCCAGCAGAGGCTTGACCGGGGAGCTGTTTTTT	CASRGLTGELFF
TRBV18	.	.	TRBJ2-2	TGTGCCAGCTCATCCGTCAGAAACACCGGGGAGCTGTTTTTT	CASSSVRNTGELFF
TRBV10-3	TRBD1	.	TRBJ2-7	TGTGCCATCAGTGAGTCGAGAGGGGACAGCAACTCCTACGAGCAGTACTTC	CAISESRGDSNSYEQYF
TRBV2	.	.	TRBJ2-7	TGTGCCAGCACCGCAAACTACGAGCAGTACTTC	CASTANYEQYF
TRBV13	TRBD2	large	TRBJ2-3	TGTGCCAGCAGCCTGACTAGCGGGAGCTTCGGAGATACGCAGTATTTT	CASSLTSGSFGDTQYF
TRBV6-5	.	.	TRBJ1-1	TGTGCCAGCAGACGGACCGGGACCCAGGGGACTGAAGCTTTCTTT	CASRRTGTQGTEAFF
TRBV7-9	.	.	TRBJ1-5	TGTGCCATCGAGGTAGGGAATCAGCCCCAGCATTTT	CAIEVGNQPQHF
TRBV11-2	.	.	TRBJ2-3	TGTGCCAGCAGCTCTAGGGGCAGCACAGATACGCAGTATTTT	CASSSRGSTDTQYF